Below, one T cell receptor (beta chain) is given with its context. This CDR3 spans 15 amino acids. V was pared by 2 bases and J by 3 bases, with 5 bases of the junction left unmatched. A single record per CDR3 protein comes from TCRdb applying MiXCR to the RACE reads. The table records about 190,000 distinct CDR3 sequences, around 23% of them present only once. These data originate in a study of human T cells and chemical hapten exposure. Time point of the sample: patch test 3, about 24 weeks after DPC sensitization. Noted treatment: therapeutic diphenylcyclopropenone sensitization with weekly scalp DPC.

The input for sequencing was whole blood, taken in connection with sensitization to the hapten diphenylcyclopropenone (DPC). The chain employs TRBV12-3 or TRBV12-4 and TRBJ2-7; 9 nucleotides align to TRBD2. This TCR was recovered from a woman aged 40 to 55 with alopecia areata. Some clones in this sample may be carry-over from other donors' samples. CDR3 residues: CASSLTGLALYEQYF. The CDR3 nucleotides read TGTGCCAGCAGTTTAACGGGACTAGCTCTCTACGAGCAGTACTTC.